The T cell receptor (beta chain) under discussion was sequenced for a study of blood T cell repertoires in COVID-19. Study context: The analysed material was cDNA or gDNA that came from T cells, B-cell-depleted T cells, or PBMCs.

In the original analysis: Estimates of nucleated cell counts were drawn from the amplification of reference gene primers. TCRdb's copy holds only in-frame clones and misses some; the assay was immunoSEQ multiplex PCR. V, J and clone size derive from that table, while D and trimming were established from the DNA sequence. The sample lists about 200,000 clones; roughly 87% were seen once. This clone was counted a single time. The CDR3 loop spans 18 amino acids. Germline V gene lookup returns CDR1 LNHNV and CDR2 YYDKDF (reference sequence). J gave up 1 base and V 0 bases, and 6 bases lay outside the gene matches. Recovered status in Cohort 3 required two negative PCRs, clearance, or symptom resolution.

Source material: PBMCs or T cells enriched from blood (not recorded which). The chain uses TRBV15 and TRBJ2-3; TRBD2 matches at 11 bases. This TCR came from a woman aged 25 to 45 who had recovered from COVID-19. CDR3 sequence (DNA): TGTGCCACCAGCAGAGATATGGCTAGCGGGAGGCGCACAGATACGCAGTATTTT. It specifies CATSRDMASGRRTDTQYF.